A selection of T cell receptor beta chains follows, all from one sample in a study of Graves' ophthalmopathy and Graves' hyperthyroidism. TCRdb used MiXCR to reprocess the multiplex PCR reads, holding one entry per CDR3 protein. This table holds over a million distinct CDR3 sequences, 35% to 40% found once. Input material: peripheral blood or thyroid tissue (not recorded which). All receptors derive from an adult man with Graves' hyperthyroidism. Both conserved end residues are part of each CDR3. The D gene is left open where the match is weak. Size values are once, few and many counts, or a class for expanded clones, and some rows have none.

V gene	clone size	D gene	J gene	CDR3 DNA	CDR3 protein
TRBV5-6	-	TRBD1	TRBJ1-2	TGTGCCAGCAGCTTAGGACAGGTTTATACCTACTATGGCTACACCTTC	CASSLGQVYTYYGYTF
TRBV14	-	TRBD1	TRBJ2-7	TGTGCCAGCAGCCCGACAGGGGAACCCTACGAGCAGTACTTC	CASSPTGEPYEQYF
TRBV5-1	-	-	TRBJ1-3	TGCGCCAGCAGCTTGGGGACCTCGAGCGACACCATATATTTT	CASSLGTSSDTIYF
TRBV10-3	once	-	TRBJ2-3	TGTGCCATCATGGTTGGTGTTAGCGGCCACACAGATACGCAGTATTTT	CAIMVGVSGHTDTQYF
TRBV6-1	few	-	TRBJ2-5	TGTGCCAGCAGCTCCGGGGCTTCCCAAGAGACCCAGTACTTC	CASSSGASQETQYF
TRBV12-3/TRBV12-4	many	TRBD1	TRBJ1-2	TGTGCCAGCAGTTTAGCGGCGGACAGGGGCTATGGCTACACCTTC	CASSLAADRGYGYTF
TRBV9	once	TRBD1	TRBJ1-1	TGTGCCAGCAGCGTAGCTGGGACAGGGGTTACTGAAGCTTTCTTT	CASSVAGTGVTEAFF
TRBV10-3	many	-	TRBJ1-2	TGTGCCATCAGTGACCTCAGGGGCTATGGCTACACCTTC	CAISDLRGYGYTF
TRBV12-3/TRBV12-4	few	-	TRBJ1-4	TGTGCCAGCAGTCGCCAGGACGGAAGGAGGGGTCCTAATGAAAAACTGTTTTTT	CASSRQDGRRGPNEKLFF
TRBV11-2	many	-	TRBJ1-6	TGTGCCAGCAGCTTTGGGACCACGGGGTCACCCCTCCACTTT	CASSFGTTGSPLHF
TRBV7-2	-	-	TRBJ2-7	TGCGCCAGCAGCCAAGATTCGTGGAGCTCCTACGAGCAGTACTTC	CASSQDSWSSYEQYF
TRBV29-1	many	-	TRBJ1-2	TGCAGCGTTGAAAAGGGGTCGTCTAGTTACACCTTC	CSVEKGSSSYTF
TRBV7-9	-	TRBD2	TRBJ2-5	TGTGCCAGCAGCCTTATATCGGGGGGACCTCAAGAGACCCAGTACTTC	CASSLISGGPQETQYF
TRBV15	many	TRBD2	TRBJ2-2	TGTGCCACCAGCTATGGACTAGCTCGGGCCGGGGAGCTGTTTTTT	CATSYGLARAGELFF
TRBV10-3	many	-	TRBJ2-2	TGTGCCAGTGGACACCCAACCGGGGAGCTGTTTTTT	CASGHPTGELFF
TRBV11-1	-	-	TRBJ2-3	TGTGCCAGCAGCTTAGAGGGCTCTAGCACAGATACGCAGTATTTT	CASSLEGSSTDTQYF
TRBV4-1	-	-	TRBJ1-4	TGCGCCAGCAGCCACACGGGCCCCGCAACTAATGAAAAACTGTTTTTT	CASSHTGPATNEKLFF
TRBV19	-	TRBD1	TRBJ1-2	TGTGCCAGTAGCCTACGAGAGACAGGGGTCTATGGCTACACCTTC	CASSLRETGVYGYTF
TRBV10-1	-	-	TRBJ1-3	TGCGCCAGTCGGCCGAGGGGAAACACCATATATTTT	CASRPRGNTIYF
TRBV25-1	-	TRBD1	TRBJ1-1	TGTGCCAGCAGTGATTCGGGACAGGTAGAAGCTTTCTTT	CASSDSGQVEAFF
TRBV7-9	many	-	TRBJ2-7	TGTGCCAGCAGCTTAGAGTCCCCAGCCTACGAGCAGTACTTC	CASSLESPAYEQYF
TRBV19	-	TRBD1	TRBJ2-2	TGTGCCAGTAGGGTACAGGGGAATGGGGAGCTGTTTTTT	CASRVQGNGELFF
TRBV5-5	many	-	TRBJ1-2	TGTGCCAGCAGCTTGTACCGGGCCACAAACTATGGCTACACCTTC	CASSLYRATNYGYTF
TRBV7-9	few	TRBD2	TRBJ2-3	TGTGCCAGCAGTGCGAGCGGGACCACAGATACGCAGTATTTT	CASSASGTTDTQYF
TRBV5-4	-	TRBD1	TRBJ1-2	TGTGCCAGCAGCTTGGGGGCCAGGGGGCACACCTTC	CASSLGARGHTF
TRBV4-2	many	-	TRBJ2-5	TGTGCCAGCAGCCAAGCGTCCCGTGGAGAGACCCAGTACTTC	CASSQASRGETQYF
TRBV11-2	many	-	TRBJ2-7	TGTGCCAGCAGCTTAGGGCCCCTCGAGCAGTACTTC	CASSLGPLEQYF
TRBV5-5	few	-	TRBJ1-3	TGTGCCAGCAGCCTTGGGTACACCTCTGGAAACACCATATATTTT	CASSLGYTSGNTIYF
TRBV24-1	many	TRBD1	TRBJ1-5	TGTGCCACCAGTGATCCGCGGACAGGGGGGGATTATCAGCCCCAGCATTTT	CATSDPRTGGDYQPQHF
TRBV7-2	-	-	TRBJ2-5	TGTGCCAGCAGCCAGCCCCAGTACTTC	CASSQPQYF
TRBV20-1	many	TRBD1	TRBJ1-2	TGCAGTGCCAAGACAGGGGGCAGCTATGGCTACACCTTC	CSAKTGGSYGYTF
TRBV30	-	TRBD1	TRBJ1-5	TGTGCCTGGAGTGTACCGTTCTGGGGACAGGGGGGTAATCAGCCCCAGCATTTT	CAWSVPFWGQGGNQPQHF
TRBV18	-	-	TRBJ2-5	TGTGCCAGCTCACCAGGCGGACGGTTTGTTTCGGAGACCCAGTACTTC	CASSPGGRFVSETQYF
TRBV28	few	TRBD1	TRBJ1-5	TGTGCCAGCAGGGAACAGGGGGATAGCAATCAGCCCCAGCATTTT	CASREQGDSNQPQHF
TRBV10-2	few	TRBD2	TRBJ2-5	TGCGCCAGCAGCCCAGCGGGAGGGTCAGAGACCCAGTACTTC	CASSPAGGSETQYF
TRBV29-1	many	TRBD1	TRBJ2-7	TGCAGCGTTCGGAGCGACAGGGGGTACGAGCAGTACTTC	CSVRSDRGYEQYF
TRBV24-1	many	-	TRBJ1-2	TGTGCCACCAGTGCGGGTGTCACTAACTATGGCTACACCTTC	CATSAGVTNYGYTF
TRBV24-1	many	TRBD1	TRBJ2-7	TGTGCCACCAGTGATTACGCCCGGGACAGCTTTTTCATGCAGTACTTC	CATSDYARDSFFMQYF
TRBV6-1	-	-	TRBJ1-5	TGTGCCAGCAGTGAAAGGCCAGTGTATCAGCTCCAGCATTTT	CASSERPVYQLQHF
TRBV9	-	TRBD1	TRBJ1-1	TGTGCCAGCAGCGTCTGGACAGGGAGGAACACTGAAGCTTTCTTT	CASSVWTGRNTEAFF
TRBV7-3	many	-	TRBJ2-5	TGTGCCAGCAGTCAAGGGACGGCAGCACAAGAGACCCAGTACTTC	CASSQGTAAQETQYF
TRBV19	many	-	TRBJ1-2	TGTGCCAGTATCAGAGGGGGGGAGCTGGATGGCTACACCTTC	CASIRGGELDGYTF
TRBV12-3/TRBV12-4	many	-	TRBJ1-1	TGTGCCAGCACCTTAGAAGGGGTGTTTGACACTGAAGCTTTCTTT	CASTLEGVFDTEAFF
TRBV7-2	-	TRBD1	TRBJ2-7	TGTGCCAGCAGTCTAGACAGGGACCATGGCTACGAGCAGTACTTC	CASSLDRDHGYEQYF
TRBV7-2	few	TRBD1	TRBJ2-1	TGTGCCAGCAGAAGGCGGACAGGCAATGAGCAGTTCTTC	CASRRRTGNEQFF
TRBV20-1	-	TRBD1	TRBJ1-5	TGCAGTGCTAGAGCAGGGGGCGGGAATTACGGTCAGCCCCAGCATTTT	CSARAGGGNYGQPQHF
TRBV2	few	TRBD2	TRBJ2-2	TGTGCCAGCCTGGGGACTAGCGGGGCCGGGGAGCTGTTTTTT	CASLGTSGAGELFF
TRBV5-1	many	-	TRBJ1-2	TGCGCCAGCACCCCTTGGGGGGGTTTCGATGGCTACACCTTC	CASTPWGGFDGYTF
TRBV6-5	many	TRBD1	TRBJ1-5	TGCGCCAGCAGCTATGGACAGGGCAATCAGCCCCAGCATTTT	CASSYGQGNQPQHF
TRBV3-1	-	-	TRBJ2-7	TGTGCCAGCAGTTACTCGGAGGCTACTTACGAGCAGTACTTC	CASSYSEATYEQYF
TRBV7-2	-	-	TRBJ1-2	TGTGCCAGCAGCGGGTCCTATAACTATGGCTACACCTTC	CASSGSYNYGYTF
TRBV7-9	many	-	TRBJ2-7	TGTGCCAGCAGCTTAGTAGGGTCCACCGAACTCCTCAACTTC	CASSLVGSTELLNF
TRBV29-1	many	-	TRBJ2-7	TGCAGCGTTGAAGATGTCACGGGGGGCGGGACTCCATCAGAGCAGTACTTC	CSVEDVTGGGTPSEQYF